At least ten counts were recorded for the clone carrying this T cell receptor beta chain. The antigen remains undetermined. Trimming removed 3 bases from V and 4 bases from J; junction bases left unmatched: 6. The CDR3 spans 13 residues. Germline values: CDR1 DFQATT, CDR2 SNEGSKA (reference sequence). This sample is part of a study of post-analysis software for immune sequencing data. Turning to the study itself: There were relapsing-remitting, secondary progressive and progressive-relapsing multiple sclerosis among the disease courses included. The study's findings and limits: People with multiple sclerosis had a significantly lower normalized Chao1 diversity than controls did. Analysis by F measure revealed that same-batch samples clustered strongly together. About five TRBV segments, including TRBV5-6, TRBV5-1 and TRBV20-1, were more frequent in patients than controls.

Researchers reported that TCR beta cDNA libraries carried unique molecular identifiers. When 1 to 10 million T cells were used, they gave approximately 450,000 cDNA molecules. One entry per CDR3 protein, called by TCRdb with MiXCR from the PCR reads. The sample has some 190,000 distinct CDR3 sequences, 25% to 30% seen once. The chain uses TRBV20-1 and TRBJ2-7; 7 bases match TRBD1. The sequence was collected from a girl between 2 and 17 years old with multiple sclerosis. The sample was blood. CDR3 nucleotides: TGCAGTGCTAGGGTAACAGGGGCTTACGAGCAGTACTTC. This encodes CSARVTGAYEQYF.